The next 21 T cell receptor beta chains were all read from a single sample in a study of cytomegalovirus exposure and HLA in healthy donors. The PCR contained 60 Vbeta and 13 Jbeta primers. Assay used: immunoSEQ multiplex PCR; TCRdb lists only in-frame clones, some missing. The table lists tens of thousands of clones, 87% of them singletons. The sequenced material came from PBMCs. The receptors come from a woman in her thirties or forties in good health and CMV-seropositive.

The DNA of the CDR3 is TGCGCCAGCATACAGGGTGGGAATAATTCACCCCTCCACTTT. Translation: CASIQGGNNSPLHF. The chain has TRBV10-2 and TRBJ1-6; perhaps TRBD1 as D (6 bases). Germline V gives CDR1 WSHSY, CDR2 SAAADI. Between the trimmed V and J ends, which lost 7 bases and 5 bases, there was a span of 12 bases. The CDR3 extends over 14 amino acids.

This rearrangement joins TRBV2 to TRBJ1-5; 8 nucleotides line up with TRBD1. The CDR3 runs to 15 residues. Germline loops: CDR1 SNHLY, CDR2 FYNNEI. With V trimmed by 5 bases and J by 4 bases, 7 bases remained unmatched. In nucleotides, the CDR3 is TGTGCCAGCAGTCAGGGGGCTTTCGGTAATCAGCCCCAGCATTTT. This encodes CASSQGAFGNQPQHF. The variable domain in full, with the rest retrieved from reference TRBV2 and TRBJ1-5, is EPEVTQTPSHQVTQMGQEVILRCVPISNHLYFYWYRQILGQKVEFLVSFYNNEISEKSEIFDDQFSVERPDGSNFTLKIRSTKLEDSAMYFCASSQGAFGNQPQHFGDGTRLSIL.

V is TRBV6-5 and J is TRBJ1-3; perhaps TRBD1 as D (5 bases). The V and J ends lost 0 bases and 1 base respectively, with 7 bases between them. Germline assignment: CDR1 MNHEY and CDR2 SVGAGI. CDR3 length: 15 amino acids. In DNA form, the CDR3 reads TGTGCCAGCAGTTACTCGGCAGGGTCTGGAAACACCATATATTTT. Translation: CASSYSAGSGNTIYF.

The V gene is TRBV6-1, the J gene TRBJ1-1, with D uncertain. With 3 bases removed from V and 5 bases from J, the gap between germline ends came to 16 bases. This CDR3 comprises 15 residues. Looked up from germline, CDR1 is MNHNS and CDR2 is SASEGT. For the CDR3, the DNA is TGTGCCAGCAGTGAGGTAGGCACGTCGGGGACTGAAGCTTTCTTT. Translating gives CASSEVGTSGTEAFF.

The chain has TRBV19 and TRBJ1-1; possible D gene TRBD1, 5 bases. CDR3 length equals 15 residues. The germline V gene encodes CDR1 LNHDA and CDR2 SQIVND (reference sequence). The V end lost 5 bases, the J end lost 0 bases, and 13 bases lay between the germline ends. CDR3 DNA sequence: TGTGCCAGTAGTGCTCTGGCAGGGATGAACACTGAAGCTTTCTTT. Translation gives CASSALAGMNTEAFF.

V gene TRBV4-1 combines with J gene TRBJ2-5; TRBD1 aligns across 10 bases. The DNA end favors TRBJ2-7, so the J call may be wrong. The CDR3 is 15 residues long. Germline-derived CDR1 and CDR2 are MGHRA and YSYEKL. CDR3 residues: CASSRGTGDSYEQYF. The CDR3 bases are TGCGCCAGCAGCCGGGGGACAGGGGACTCCTACGAGCAGTACTTC.

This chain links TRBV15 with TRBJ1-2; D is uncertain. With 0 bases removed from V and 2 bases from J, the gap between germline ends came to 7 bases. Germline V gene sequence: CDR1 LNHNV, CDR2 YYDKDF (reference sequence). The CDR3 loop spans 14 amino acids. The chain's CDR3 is CATSRDAGNYGYTF. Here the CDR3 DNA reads TGTGCCACCAGCAGAGATGCAGGAAACTATGGCTACACCTTC.

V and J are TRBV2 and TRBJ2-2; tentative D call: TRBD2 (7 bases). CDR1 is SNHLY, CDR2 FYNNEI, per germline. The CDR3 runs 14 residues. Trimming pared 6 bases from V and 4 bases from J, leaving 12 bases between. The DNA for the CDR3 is TGTGCCAGCAGGGTACGGGGGGCCACCGGGGAGCTGTTTTTT. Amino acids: CASRVRGATGELFF. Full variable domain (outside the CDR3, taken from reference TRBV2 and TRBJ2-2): EPEVTQTPSHQVTQMGQEVILRCVPISNHLYFYWYRQILGQKVEFLVSFYNNEISEKSEIFDDQFSVERPDGSNFTLKIRSTKLEDSAMYFCASRVRGATGELFFGEGSRLTVL.

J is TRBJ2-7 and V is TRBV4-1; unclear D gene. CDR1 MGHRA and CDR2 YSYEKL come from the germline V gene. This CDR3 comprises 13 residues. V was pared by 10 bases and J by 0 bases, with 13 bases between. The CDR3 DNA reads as TGCGCCAATTCCCAGATGTACTCCTACGAGCAGTACTTC. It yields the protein CANSQMYSYEQYF.

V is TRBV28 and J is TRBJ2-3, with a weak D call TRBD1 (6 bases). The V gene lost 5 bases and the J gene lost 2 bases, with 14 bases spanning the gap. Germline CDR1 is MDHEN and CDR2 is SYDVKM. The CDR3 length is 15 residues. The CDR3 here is CASSIPGHHTDTQYF. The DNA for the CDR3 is TGTGCCAGCAGTATCCCGGGACACCACACAGATACGCAGTATTTT.

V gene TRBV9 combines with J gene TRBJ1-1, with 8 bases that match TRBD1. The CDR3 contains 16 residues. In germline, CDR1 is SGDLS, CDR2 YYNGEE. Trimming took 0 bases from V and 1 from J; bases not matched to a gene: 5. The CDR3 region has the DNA TGTGCCAGCAGCGTAGCTTCGGGGACAGGGAACACTGAAGCTTTCTTT. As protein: CASSVASGTGNTEAFF.

The CDR3 coding sequence is TGTGCCAGCAGTGAACCTAACTCGGCTAGAGGAAACACCATATATTTT. It translates to CASSEPNSARGNTIYF. The chain combines TRBV6-1 with TRBJ1-3; no firm D call. With 2 bases removed from V and 4 bases from J, the gap between germline ends came to 15 bases. The CDR3 runs to 16 residues. Germline loops: CDR1 MNHNS, CDR2 SASEGT.

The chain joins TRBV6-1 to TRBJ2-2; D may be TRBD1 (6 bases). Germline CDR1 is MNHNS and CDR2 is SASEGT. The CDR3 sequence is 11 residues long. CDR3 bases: TGTGGGACAGAGAACACCGGGGAGCTGTTTTTT. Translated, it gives CGTENTGELFF.

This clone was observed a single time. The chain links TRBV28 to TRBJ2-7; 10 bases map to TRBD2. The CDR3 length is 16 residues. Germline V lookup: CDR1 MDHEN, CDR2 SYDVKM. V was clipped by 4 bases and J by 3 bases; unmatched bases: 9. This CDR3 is CASSSGLAEGGYEQYF. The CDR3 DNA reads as TGTGCCAGCAGTTCAGGACTAGCGGAGGGGGGCTACGAGCAGTACTTC.

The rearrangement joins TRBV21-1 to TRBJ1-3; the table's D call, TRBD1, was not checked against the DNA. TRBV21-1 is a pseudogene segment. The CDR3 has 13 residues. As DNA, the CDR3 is TGTGCCAGCAGCCCTGTGGGCGGAAACACCATATATTTT. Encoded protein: CASSPVGGNTIYF.

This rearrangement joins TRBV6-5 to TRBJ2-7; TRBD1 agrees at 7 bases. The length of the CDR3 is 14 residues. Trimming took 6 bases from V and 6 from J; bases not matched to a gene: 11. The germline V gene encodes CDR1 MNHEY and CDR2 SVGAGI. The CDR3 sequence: CASRADRVSGEQYF. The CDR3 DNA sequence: TGTGCCAGCAGAGCCGACAGGGTTAGTGGCGAGCAGTACTTC.

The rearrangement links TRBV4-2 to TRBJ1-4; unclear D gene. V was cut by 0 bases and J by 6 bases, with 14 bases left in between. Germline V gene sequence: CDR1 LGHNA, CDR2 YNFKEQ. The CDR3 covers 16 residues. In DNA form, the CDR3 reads TGTGCCAGCAGCCAAGATCGGTCCTCAGAGGATGAAAAACTGTTTTTT. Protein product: CASSQDRSSEDEKLFF.

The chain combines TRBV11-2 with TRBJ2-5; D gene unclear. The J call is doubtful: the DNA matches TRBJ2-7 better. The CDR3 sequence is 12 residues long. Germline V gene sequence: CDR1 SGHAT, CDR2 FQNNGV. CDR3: CASSLAGYEQYF. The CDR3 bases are TGTGCCAGCAGCTTAGCCGGGTACGAGCAGTACTTC.

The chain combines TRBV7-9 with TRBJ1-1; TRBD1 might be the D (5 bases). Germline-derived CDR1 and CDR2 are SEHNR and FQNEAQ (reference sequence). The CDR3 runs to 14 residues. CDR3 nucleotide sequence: TGTTCAAGCAGAATACGGCATACGACAGCGGAAGCTTTCTTT. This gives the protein CSSRIRHTTAEAFF.

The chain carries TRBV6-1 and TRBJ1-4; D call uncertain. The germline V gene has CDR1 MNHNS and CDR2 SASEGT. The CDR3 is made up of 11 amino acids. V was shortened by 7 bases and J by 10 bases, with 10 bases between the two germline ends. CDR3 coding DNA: TGTGCCAGCATTATTATCGGAAAACTGTTTTTT. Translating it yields CASIIIGKLFF.

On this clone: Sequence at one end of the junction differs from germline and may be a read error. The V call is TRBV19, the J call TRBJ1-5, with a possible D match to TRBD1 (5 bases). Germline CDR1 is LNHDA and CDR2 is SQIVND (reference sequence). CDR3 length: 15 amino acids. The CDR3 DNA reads TGTGCCAGTAGTATAGTGCAGGGTAGCAATCAGCCCCGGCATTTT. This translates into CASSIVQGSNQPRHF.